Shown below are 27 T cell receptor beta chains from a single sample sequenced in a study of metastatic and nonmetastatic thyroid tumors. TCRdb reprocessed the PCR reads via MiXCR. This sample yields tens of thousands of clones, of which more than 9.5% are seen a single time; approximately 20% belongs to the top ten. All patients were untreated before thyroid surgery. Sequenced: blood. These receptors all come from a female donor with papillary thyroid cancer or a benign thyroid nodule (not recorded which). Some clones in this sample may be carry-over from other donors' samples.

This clone appeared a few times. The chain employs TRBV20-1 and TRBJ1-2; D remains ambiguous. V lost 1 base to trimming and J lost 5 bases, with 8 bases between them. CDR3 length: 12 residues. The germline V gene has CDR1 DFQATT and CDR2 SNEGSKA (reference sequence). In nucleotides, the CDR3 is TGCAGTGCTAGAGGAGGCCGATATGGCTACACCTTC. Its translation: CSARGGRYGYTF.

At least ten counts were recorded for this clone. The chain carries TRBV6-2 or TRBV6-3 and TRBJ2-1, with D tentatively TRBD1 (6 bases). Germline assignment: CDR1 MNHEY and CDR2 SVGEGT. The CDR3 has 14 amino acids. Trimming took 5 bases from V and 8 from J, leaving 16 bases between them. The CDR3 bases are TGTGCCAGCAGTCTGCTTATCCCAGGGGATGAGCAGTTCTTC. This gives the protein CASSLLIPGDEQFF.

This clone was picked up many times. The chain employs TRBV6-5 and TRBJ2-5; D remains ambiguous. CDR1 and CDR2 (germline): MNHEY, SVGAGI. Trimming took 0 bases from V and 1 from J, leaving 24 bases between them. The CDR3 length is 20 residues. The CDR3 coding sequence is TGTGCCAGCAGTTACTCGAATCTAGGTAGAGCTCGACACCTCCAAGAGACCCAGTACTTC. The encoded protein is CASSYSNLGRARHLQETQYF.

This clone has just a few counts. The chain combines TRBV20-1 with TRBJ1-1; no clear D. The V end was cut by 0 bases, the J end by 3 bases, with 14 bases between. CDR1 and CDR2 from the germline V gene are DFQATT and SNEGSKA (reference sequence). The CDR3 extends over 15 amino acids. CDR3 residues: CSARDPGRSDTEAFF. The CDR3 region has the DNA TGCAGTGCTAGAGATCCAGGAAGGAGTGACACTGAAGCTTTCTTT.

This clone has at least ten counts. The rearrangement joins TRBV7-8 to TRBJ2-7, with 7 bases identical to TRBD2. Trimming removed 7 bases from V and 0 bases from J; junction bases left unmatched: 6. Germline loops: CDR1 SGHVS, CDR2 FQNEAQ. CDR3 length: 14 residues. This CDR3 reads CASNPRGNSYEQYF. The CDR3 DNA reads as TGTGCCAGCAATCCGCGGGGGAACTCCTACGAGCAGTACTTC. The full variable domain, rest sourced from reference TRBV7-8 and TRBJ2-7, is GAGVSQSPRYKVAKRGQDVALRCDPISGHVSLFWYQQALGQGPEFLTYFQNEAQLDKSGLPSDRFFAERPEGSVSTLKIQRTQQEDSAVYLCASNPRGNSYEQYFGPGTRLTVT.

Remarks on this clone: A much larger clone differs from this one at a single base, so this may be a read error. The genes are TRBV20-1 and TRBJ2-3; tentatively, D is TRBD2 (6 bases). This CDR3 region has 13 residues. The germline V gene encodes CDR1 DFQATT and CDR2 SNEGSKA (reference sequence). In DNA, the CDR3 is TGCAGCCTTAGGCGGGGTGGTGCAGATACGCAGTATTTT. Translating gives CSLRRGGADTQYF.

This clone was seen a handful of times. This chain joins TRBV3-1 and TRBJ2-3, with 8 bases aligning to TRBD2. CDR1 and CDR2 (germline): LGHDT, YNNKEL (reference sequence). The CDR3 contains 17 residues. The junction had 11 bases not matched to a gene; V was cut back by 4 bases and J by 2 bases. The CDR3 loop is CASSRYLSGSSTDTQYF. The CDR3 bases are TGTGCCAGCAGCCGCTACCTGAGCGGGAGTTCCACAGATACGCAGTATTTT.

This clone was seen more than once but under ten times. A much larger clone differs by one base, so this may be a read error. The chain is built from TRBV27 and TRBJ2-3; TRBD2 agrees at 8 bases. Per the germline V gene, CDR1 is MNHEY and CDR2 is SMNVEV (reference sequence). This CDR3 has 14 residues. CDR3 protein: CAISPLGGADTQYF. CDR3 nucleotide sequence: TGTGCCATCAGTCCCCTCGGGGGGGCTGATACGCAGTATTTT.

This clone was picked up many times. V is TRBV3-1 and J is TRBJ2-7; no reliable D call. V lost 1 base and J 2 bases, leaving 24 bases between the germline ends. The CDR3 is made up of 19 amino acids. CDR1 is LGHDT, CDR2 YNNKEL, per germline (reference sequence). The CDR3 DNA follows: TGTGCCAGCAGCCAAGCCCCTCAGACCCCGGGTAACGTGGCCTACGAGCAGTACTTC. Its translation is CASSQAPQTPGNVAYEQYF.

This clone was detected ten times or more. The chain couples TRBV5-4 to TRBJ1-2, with D unclear. Trimming left V 0 bases short and J 3 bases short, with 12 bases between. CDR1 SGHNT and CDR2 YYREEE come from the germline V gene (reference sequence). This CDR3 is 15 amino acids long. CDR3 region: CASSLGGFSDYGYTF. CDR3 bases: TGTGCCAGCAGCTTGGGTGGTTTCAGTGACTATGGCTACACCTTC. The full variable domain, with the rest looked up from reference TRBV5-4 and TRBJ1-2, is ETGVTQSPTHLIKTRGQQVTLRCSSQSGHNTVSWYQQALGQGPQFIFQYYREEENGRGNFPPRFSGLQFPNYSSELNVNALELDDSALYLCASSLGGFSDYGYTFGSGTRLTVV.

The sample holds many counts of this clone. The V gene is TRBV20-1, the J gene TRBJ2-3; a possible D gene is TRBD2 (5 bases). The CDR3 loop spans 16 amino acids. The germline V and J ends were trimmed by 6 bases and 0 bases, with 19 bases remaining between them. CDR1 is DFQATT and CDR2 is SNEGSKA in the germline V gene (reference sequence). This chain's CDR3 is CSAPPRAETSTDTQYF. The CDR3 nucleotides are TGCAGTGCACCACCCCGAGCGGAGACTAGCACAGATACGCAGTATTTT.

This clone has a count of ten or more. The rearrangement links TRBV7-2 to TRBJ1-2; TRBD1 matches 9 bases. The J segment lost 7 bases and the V segment lost 5 bases, leaving 5 bases of the junction unmatched. The germline CDR1 and CDR2 sequences are SGHTA and FQGNSA. The CDR3 extends over 13 amino acids. The CDR3 coding sequence is TGTGCCAGCAGCCTACAGGGGGCTGGTGGCTACACCTTC. It translates to CASSLQGAGGYTF.

This clone was seen ten or more times. The chain has TRBV20-1 and TRBJ1-2; D is undetermined. Trimming left V 5 bases short and J 6 bases short, with 16 bases between. This CDR3 has 13 residues. The germline V gene encodes CDR1 DFQATT and CDR2 SNEGSKA (reference sequence). This chain's CDR3 is CSAGLLRTDGYTF. CDR3 nucleotide sequence: TGCAGTGCTGGCCTTCTGCGGACTGATGGCTACACCTTC.

This clone was found many times. The chain employs TRBV6-1 and TRBJ1-5; D is unresolved. CDR1 is MNHNS and CDR2 is SASEGT in the germline V gene. The CDR3 contains 13 residues. Trimming left V 7 bases short and J 7 bases short, with 14 bases between. The CDR3 here is CASTNTADQPQHF. CDR3 nucleotides: TGTGCCAGCACTAACACAGCGGACCAGCCCCAGCATTTT.

Regarding this clone: This clone may be a read error of a much larger clone one base away. Other DNA sequences in this sample translate to the same CDR3. The genes are TRBV4-2 and TRBJ2-1, with 11 bases lining up with TRBD2. The V and J ends lost 5 bases and 4 bases, in that order; junction bases with no gene match: 7. CDR3 length: 16 residues. Germline loops: CDR1 LGHNA, CDR2 YNFKEQ. In DNA form, the CDR3 reads TGTGCCAGCAGCGGAGGGACTAGCGGTAGATACAATGAGCAGTTCTTC. It translates to CASSGGTSGRYNEQFF.

This clone was seen repeatedly, ten times or more. V is TRBV7-2 and J is TRBJ2-7; 7 bases match TRBD1. Germline V gene data show CDR1 as SGHTA and CDR2 as FQGNSA. V lost 5 bases to trimming and J lost 3 bases; unmatched junction nucleotides: 7. This CDR3 contains 14 residues. CDR3 nucleotides: TGTGCCAGCAGCCAGCACAGGGGCCTCTACGAGCAGTACTTC. It yields the protein CASSQHRGLYEQYF.

This clone was counted many times. The CDR3, as DNA: TGTGCCAGTAGCCGGGACAGGGCGTCCGAGCAGTACTTC. This translates into CASSRDRASEQYF. The rearrangement uses TRBV19 and TRBJ2-7, with 9 bases aligning to TRBD1. The length of the CDR3 is 13 residues. Germline V gives CDR1 LNHDA, CDR2 SQIVND (reference sequence). Losses at the gene ends were 6 bases for V and 6 bases for J; bases not matched to a gene: 6.

This clone was detected ten times or more. Distinct nucleotide sequences in the sample also encode this CDR3. The chain has TRBV2 and TRBJ2-1, with TRBD2 matching over 11 bases. Germline lookup yields CDR1 SNHLY and CDR2 FYNNEI. Losses at the gene ends were 11 bases for V and 6 bases for J; bases not matched to a gene: 9. This CDR3 spans 14 amino acids. CDR3 nucleotide sequence: TGTGCCGAGCAGGGGCTAGCGGGAGGCAATGAGCAGTTCTTC. It yields the protein CAEQGLAGGNEQFF.

This clone was seen at least ten times. The chain carries TRBV4-2 and TRBJ2-1; maybe TRBD1 (5 bases). Trimming left V 1 base short and J 3 bases short, with 13 bases between. This CDR3 has 16 residues. CDR1 and CDR2 from the germline V gene are LGHNA and YNFKEQ. CDR3 in amino acids: CASSQGKGLDYNEQFF. In DNA form, the CDR3 reads TGTGCCAGCAGCCAAGGGAAGGGGCTGGACTACAATGAGCAGTTCTTC.

This clone was recorded at least ten times. This sequence joins TRBV7-2 and TRBJ2-3; no definite D call. CDR1 SGHTA and CDR2 FQGNSA come from the germline V gene. Trimming stripped 5 bases from V and 1 base from J, with 1 base between. The CDR3 sequence is 11 residues long. The CDR3 DNA reads TGTGCCAGCAGCCGCACAGATACGCAGTATTTT. This codes for CASSRTDTQYF.

This clone was detected ten times or more. The chain has TRBV15 and TRBJ2-7, with TRBD2 identical over 7 bases. This CDR3 has 15 residues. Germline V gene sequence: CDR1 LNHNV, CDR2 YYDKDF (reference sequence). V lost 1 base, J lost 0 bases, and 3 bases stayed unmatched. The CDR3 loop is CATSRARTSSYEQYF. The CDR3 nucleotides read TGTGCCACCAGCAGAGCGAGGACTAGCTCCTACGAGCAGTACTTC.

This clone was observed at least ten times. The chain couples TRBV6-1 to TRBJ2-7; TRBD1 is a possible D gene (6 bases). Germline V lookup: CDR1 MNHNS, CDR2 SASEGT. V dropped 2 bases and J dropped 2 bases, with 19 bases sitting between them. This CDR3 spans 17 amino acids. In nucleotides, the CDR3 is TGTGCCAGCAGTGAACTAGGGTCGGGGACACTCCCCTACGAGCAGTACTTC. Its protein is CASSELGSGTLPYEQYF.

This clone was seen repeatedly, ten times or more. The junction and the germline gene differ at one end; a read error may be behind it. The chain employs TRBV5-6 and TRBJ2-7; D gene uncertain. CDR1 is SGHDT and CDR2 is YYEEEE in the germline V gene. The CDR3 covers 11 residues. The CDR3 region is CASSLAGAVHF. Here the CDR3 DNA reads TGTGCCAGCAGCTTGGCCGGAGCAGTACACTTC.

This clone was seen ten or more times. CDR3 coding DNA: TGCGCCAGCAGTGGGCGGGGAACCTACAATGAGCAGTTCTTC. It is translated as CASSGRGTYNEQFF. The V and J genes are TRBV5-1 and TRBJ2-1, with a possible D match to TRBD2 (6 bases). Trimming pared 5 bases from V and 2 bases from J, leaving 11 bases between. The CDR3 contains 14 residues. Germline V gives CDR1 SGHRS, CDR2 YFSETQ.

This clone has a count of ten or more. This chain connects TRBV3-1 to TRBJ2-2; possible D gene TRBD1, 5 bases. Trimming stripped 1 base from V and 2 bases from J, with 11 bases between. Germline loops: CDR1 LGHDT, CDR2 YNNKEL (reference sequence). The CDR3 contains 16 residues. The CDR3 here is CASSQVGRVNTGELFF. The CDR3 coding sequence is TGTGCCAGCAGCCAAGTGGGCAGGGTAAACACCGGGGAGCTGTTTTTT.

This clone was found many times. This chain uses TRBV3-1 with TRBJ2-3, with D uncertain. With 5 bases removed from V and 2 bases from J, the gap between germline ends came to 5 bases. CDR3 length: 12 amino acids. Looked up from germline, CDR1 is LGHDT and CDR2 is YNNKEL (reference sequence). This CDR3 is CASSVNTDTQYF. For the CDR3, the DNA is TGTGCCAGCAGCGTTAACACAGATACGCAGTATTTT.

This clone was seen ten or more times. One end of the junction does not line up with germline, which may come from a read error. This rearrangement joins TRBV6-1 to TRBJ1-6; possibly TRBD1 for D (5 bases). Germline lookup yields CDR1 MNHNS and CDR2 SASEGT. The CDR3 covers 21 residues. The CDR3 DNA sequence: TGTGCCAGCAGTGGGGACCAGGTGGCGGCAGATTCTTGCTCCTATAGTTCACCCCTCCACTTT. This encodes CASSGDQVAADSCSYSSPLHF.